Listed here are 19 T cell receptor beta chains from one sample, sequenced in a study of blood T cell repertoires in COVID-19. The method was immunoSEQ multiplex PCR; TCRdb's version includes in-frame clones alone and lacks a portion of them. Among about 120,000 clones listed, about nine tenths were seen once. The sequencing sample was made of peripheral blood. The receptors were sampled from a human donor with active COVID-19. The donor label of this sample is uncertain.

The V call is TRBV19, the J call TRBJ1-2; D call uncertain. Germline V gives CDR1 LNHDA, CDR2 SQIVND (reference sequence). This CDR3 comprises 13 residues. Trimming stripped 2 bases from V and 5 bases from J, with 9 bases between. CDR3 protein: CASSINLGYGYTF. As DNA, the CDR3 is TGTGCCAGTAGTATAAACCTCGGGTATGGCTACACCTTC.

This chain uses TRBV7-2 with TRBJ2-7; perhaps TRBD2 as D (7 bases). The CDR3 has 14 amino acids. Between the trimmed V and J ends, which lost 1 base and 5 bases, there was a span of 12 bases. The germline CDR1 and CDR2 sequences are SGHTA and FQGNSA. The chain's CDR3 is CASSLGGGPDEQYF. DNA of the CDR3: TGTGCCAGCAGCTTAGGGGGGGGCCCCGACGAGCAGTACTTC.

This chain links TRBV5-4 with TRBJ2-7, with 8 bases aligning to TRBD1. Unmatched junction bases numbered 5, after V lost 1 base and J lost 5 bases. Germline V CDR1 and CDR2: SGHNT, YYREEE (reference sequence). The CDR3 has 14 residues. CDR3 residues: CASSLQGARNEQYF. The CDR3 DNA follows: TGTGCCAGCAGCTTGCAGGGGGCGCGTAACGAGCAGTACTTC.

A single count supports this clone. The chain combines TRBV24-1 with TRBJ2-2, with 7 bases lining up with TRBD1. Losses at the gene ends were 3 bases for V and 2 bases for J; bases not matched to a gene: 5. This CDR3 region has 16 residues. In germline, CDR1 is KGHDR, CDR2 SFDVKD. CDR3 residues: CATSDPGTANTGELFF. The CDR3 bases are TGTGCCACCAGTGATCCCGGGACAGCAAACACCGGGGAGCTGTTTTTT.

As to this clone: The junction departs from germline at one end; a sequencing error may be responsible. The DNA for the CDR3 is TGTGCAAGTAGTATAACGGCCGCGGGAAGATACTATGGCTACACCTTC. Translation gives CASSITAAGRYYGYTF. The chain has TRBV19 and TRBJ1-2; no firm D call. Looked up from germline, CDR1 is LNHDA and CDR2 is SQIVND (reference sequence). This CDR3 region has 16 residues. Full variable domain (outside the CDR3, taken from reference TRBV19 and TRBJ1-2): DGGITQSPKYLFRKEGQNVTLSCEQNLNHDAMYWYRQDPGQGLRLIYYSQIVNDFQKGDIAEGYSVSREKKESFPLTVTSAQKNPTAFYLCASSITAAGRYYGYTFGSGTRLTVV.

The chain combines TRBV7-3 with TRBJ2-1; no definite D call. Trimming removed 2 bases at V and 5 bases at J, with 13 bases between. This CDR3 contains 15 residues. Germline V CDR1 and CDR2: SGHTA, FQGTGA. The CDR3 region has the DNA TGTGCCAGCAGCTTAGAAGCAGGCTACGACAATGAGCAGTTCTTC. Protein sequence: CASSLEAGYDNEQFF.

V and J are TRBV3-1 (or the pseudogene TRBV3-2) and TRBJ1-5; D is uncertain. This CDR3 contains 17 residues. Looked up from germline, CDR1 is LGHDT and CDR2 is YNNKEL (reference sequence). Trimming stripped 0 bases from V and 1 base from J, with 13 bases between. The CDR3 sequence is CASSQDFGVGSNQPQHF. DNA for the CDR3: TGTGCCAGCAGCCAAGATTTCGGGGTAGGAAGCAATCAGCCCCAGCATTTT.

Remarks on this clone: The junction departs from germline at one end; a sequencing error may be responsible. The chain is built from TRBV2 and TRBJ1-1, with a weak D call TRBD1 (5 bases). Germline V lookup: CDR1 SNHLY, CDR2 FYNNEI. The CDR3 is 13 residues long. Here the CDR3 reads CASREVGGVEAFF. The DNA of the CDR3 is TGTGCCAGCAGGGAAGTCGGGGGGGTCGAAGCTTTCTTT.

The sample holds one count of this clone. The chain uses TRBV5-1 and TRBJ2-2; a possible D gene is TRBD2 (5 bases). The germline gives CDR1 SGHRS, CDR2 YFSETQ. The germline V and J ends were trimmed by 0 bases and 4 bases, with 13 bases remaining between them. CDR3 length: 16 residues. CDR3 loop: CASSLASGFRTGELFF. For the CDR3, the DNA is TGCGCCAGCAGCTTGGCTTCGGGGTTTCGCACCGGGGAGCTGTTTTTT.

CDR3 in DNA: TGCGCCAGCAGCCAAGACTCAGGGTCCGTTACGCAGTATTTT. This codes for CASSQDSGSVTQYF. V usage is TRBV4-3 and J usage is TRBJ2-3, with D perhaps matching TRBD1 (5 bases). Germline V gene data show CDR1 as LGHNA and CDR2 as YSLEER. CDR3 size: 14 residues. Trimming stripped 0 bases from V and 8 bases from J, with 12 bases between.

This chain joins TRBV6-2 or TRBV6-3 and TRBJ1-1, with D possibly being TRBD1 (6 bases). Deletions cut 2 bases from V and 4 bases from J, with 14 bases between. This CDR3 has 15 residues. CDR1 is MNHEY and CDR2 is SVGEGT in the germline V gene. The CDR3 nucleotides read TGTGCCAGCAGTTACCCTGATTCAGGGGCCACTGAAGCTTTCTTT. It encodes CASSYPDSGATEAFF.

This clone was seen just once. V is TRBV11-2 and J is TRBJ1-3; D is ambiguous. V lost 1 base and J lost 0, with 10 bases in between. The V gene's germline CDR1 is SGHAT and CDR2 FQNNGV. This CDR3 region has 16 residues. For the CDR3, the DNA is TGTGCCAGCAGCTTAGTGCGGGCCTACTCTGGAAACACCATATATTTT. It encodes CASSLVRAYSGNTIYF. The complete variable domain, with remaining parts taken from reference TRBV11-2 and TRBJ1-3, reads EAGVAQSPRYKIIEKRQSVAFWCNPISGHATLYWYQQILGQGPKLLIQFQNNGVVDDSQLPKDRFSAERLKGVDSTLKIQPAKLEDSAVYLCASSLVRAYSGNTIYFGEGSWLTVV.

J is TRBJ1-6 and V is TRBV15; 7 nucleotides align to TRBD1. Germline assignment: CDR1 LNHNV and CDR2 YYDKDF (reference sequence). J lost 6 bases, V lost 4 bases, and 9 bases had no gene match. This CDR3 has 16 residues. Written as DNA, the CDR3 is TGTGCCACCAGCAAACTAACAGGGGTTAGTAATTCACCCCTCCACTTT. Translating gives CATSKLTGVSNSPLHF.

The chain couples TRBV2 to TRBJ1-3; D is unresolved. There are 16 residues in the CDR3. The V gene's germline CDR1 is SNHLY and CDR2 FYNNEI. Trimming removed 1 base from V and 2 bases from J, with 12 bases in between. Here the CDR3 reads CASSEGRGGTGNTIYF. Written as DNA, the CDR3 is TGTGCCAGCAGTGAAGGTAGAGGAGGCACTGGAAACACCATATATTTT.

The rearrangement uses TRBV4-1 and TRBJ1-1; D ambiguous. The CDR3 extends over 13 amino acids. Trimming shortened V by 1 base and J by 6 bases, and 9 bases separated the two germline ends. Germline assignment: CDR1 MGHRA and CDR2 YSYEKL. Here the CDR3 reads CASSQGRSAEAFF. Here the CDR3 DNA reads TGCGCCAGCAGCCAAGGGCGGTCCGCTGAAGCTTTCTTT.

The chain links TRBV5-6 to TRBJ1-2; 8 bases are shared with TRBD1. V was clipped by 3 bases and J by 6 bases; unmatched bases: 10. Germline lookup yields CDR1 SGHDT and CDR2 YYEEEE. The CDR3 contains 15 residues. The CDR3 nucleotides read TGTGCCAGCAGCTCCACGACAGGGGATTCGCATGGCTACACCTTC. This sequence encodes CASSSTTGDSHGYTF.

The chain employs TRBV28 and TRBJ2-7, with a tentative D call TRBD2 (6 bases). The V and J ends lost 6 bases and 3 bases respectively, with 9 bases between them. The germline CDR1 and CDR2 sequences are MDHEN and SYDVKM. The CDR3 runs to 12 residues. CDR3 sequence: CASRAGLYEQYF. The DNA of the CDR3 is TGTGCCAGCAGGGCGGGACTCTACGAGCAGTACTTC.

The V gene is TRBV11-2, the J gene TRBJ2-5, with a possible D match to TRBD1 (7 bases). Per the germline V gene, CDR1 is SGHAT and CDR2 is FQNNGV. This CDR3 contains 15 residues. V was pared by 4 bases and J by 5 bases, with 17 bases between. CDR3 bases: TGTGCCAGCAGCTGGCCGCAGGGGGGTTTCGAGACCCAGTACTTC. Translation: CASSWPQGGFETQYF.

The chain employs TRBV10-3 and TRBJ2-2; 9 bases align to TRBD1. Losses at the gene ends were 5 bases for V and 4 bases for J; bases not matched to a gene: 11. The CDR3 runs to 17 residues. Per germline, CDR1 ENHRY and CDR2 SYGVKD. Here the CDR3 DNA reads TGTGCCATCAGTACCACAGGGGGCGATATGGGCACCGGGGAGCTGTTTTTT. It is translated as CAISTTGGDMGTGELFF.